The TCR beta chain under discussion was sequenced for a study of blood T cell repertoires in COVID-19. Study-level information: PBMCs, B-cell-depleted T cells, or T cells were the source of the cDNA or gDNA that made up the material.

The V gene end was trimmed by 3 bases and the J gene end by 0 bases; junction bases not matched to a gene: 6. From germline, CDR1 is SEHNR and CDR2 FQNEAQ (reference sequence). The length of the CDR3 is 18 residues. Per the original data handling: Amplification from reference gene primers served as the basis for estimated nucleated cell counts. Assay: immunoSEQ multiplex PCR; the TCRdb copy retains only in-frame clones and omits some. That table furnishes V, J and clone size, whereas the DNA furnished D and trimming. The sample holds hundreds of thousands of clones, roughly 87% seen once. Material for sequencing was peripheral blood. This chain joins TRBV7-9 and TRBJ2-6; 9 nucleotides match TRBD1. The TCR was taken from a woman aged 25 to 39 with acute or convalescent COVID-19. CDR3 region: CASSFTGGPSSGANVLTF. The CDR3 coding sequence is TGTGCCAGCAGCTTTACAGGGGGCCCTAGCTCTGGGGCCAACGTCCTGACTTTC. Supplemented by reference TRBV7-9 and TRBJ2-6, the full variable domain reads DTGVSQNPRHKITKRGQNVTFRCDPISEHNRLYWYRQTLGQGPEFLTYFQNEAQLEKSRLLSDRFSAERPKGSFSTLEIQRTEQGDSAMYLCASSFTGGPSSGANVLTFGAGSRLTVL.